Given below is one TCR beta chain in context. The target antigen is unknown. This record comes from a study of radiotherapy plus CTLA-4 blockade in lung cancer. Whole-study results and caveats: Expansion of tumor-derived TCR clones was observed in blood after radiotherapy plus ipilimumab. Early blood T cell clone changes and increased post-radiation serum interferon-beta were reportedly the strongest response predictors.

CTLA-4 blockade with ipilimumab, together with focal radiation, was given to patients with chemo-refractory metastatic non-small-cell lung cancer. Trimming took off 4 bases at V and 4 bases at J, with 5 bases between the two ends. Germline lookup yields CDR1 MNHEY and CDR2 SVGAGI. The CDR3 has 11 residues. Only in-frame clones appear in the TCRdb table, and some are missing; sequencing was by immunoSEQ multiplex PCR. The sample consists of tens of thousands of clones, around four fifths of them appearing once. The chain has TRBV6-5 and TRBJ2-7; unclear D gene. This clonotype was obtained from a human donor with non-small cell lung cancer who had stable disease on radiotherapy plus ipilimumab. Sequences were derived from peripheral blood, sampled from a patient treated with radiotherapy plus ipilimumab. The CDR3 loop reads CASSSLYEQYF. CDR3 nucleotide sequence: TGTGCCAGCAGTTCGCTTTACGAGCAGTACTTC.